The 13 T cell receptor beta chains below all came from one sample that was sequenced in a study of CD8 T cells in Susac syndrome. Random-hexamer reverse transcription was applied to roughly 0.5 to 1 ug RNA. TCRdb analysed the immunoSEQ multiplex PCR reads with MiXCR anew, one entry per CDR3 protein. The sample consists of 95,000 to 150,000 distinct CDR3 sequences, around 94% of them appearing once. The specimen was CD8+ T cells from PBMCs. The receptor source for this set is a human donor with Susac syndrome.

This clonotype showed up just once. V usage is TRBV25-1 and J usage is TRBJ2-3; 8 bases are a match to TRBD2. The CDR3 runs to 18 residues. V dropped 2 bases and J dropped 0; count of bases not matched to a gene: 10. CDR1 is MGHDK and CDR2 is SYGVNS in the germline V gene. CDR3 in amino acids: CASSEERGGRFSTDTQYF. The CDR3 DNA is TGTGCCAGCAGTGAAGAACGGGGGGGAAGATTTAGCACAGATACGCAGTATTTT.

This clonotype has just a few counts. The gene calls are TRBV27 and TRBJ2-1; TRBD2 might be the D (7 bases). V shed 3 bases and J shed 4 bases, with 10 bases lying between them. Germline loops: CDR1 MNHEY, CDR2 SMNVEV (reference sequence). This CDR3 spans 14 amino acids. The CDR3 bases are TGTGCCAGCAGTTTGCGGGGGCCTTACAATGAGCAGTTCTTC. Its protein product is CASSLRGPYNEQFF.

The CDR3, as DNA: TGCAGTGCCAGGACTAGCGGGAACTCCTACGAGCAGTACTTC. Protein product: CSARTSGNSYEQYF. This chain connects TRBV20-1 to TRBJ2-7; 12 bases are a match to TRBD2. Per the germline V gene, CDR1 is DFQATT and CDR2 is SNEGSKA (reference sequence). The CDR3 is 14 residues long. V shed 6 bases, J shed 0 bases, and the junction held 3 bases outside the gene matches.

This chain connects TRBV12-3 or TRBV12-4 to TRBJ2-5; 10 nucleotides match TRBD2. J was trimmed by 5 bases and V by 7 bases; bases with no gene match: 10. CDR3 size: 15 residues. CDR3 sequence (DNA): TGTGCCAGCACCTTACTAGCGGGGCCCCCGGAGACCCAGTACTTC. It codes for CASTLLAGPPETQYF.

V gene TRBV20-1 combines with J gene TRBJ2-1, with D perhaps matching TRBD2 (5 bases). V lost 5 bases and J 3 bases, leaving 11 bases between the germline ends. Per germline, CDR1 DFQATT and CDR2 SNEGSKA (reference sequence). CDR3 length equals 13 residues. CDR3: CSASPGNYNEQFF. CDR3 bases: TGCAGTGCTTCTCCGGGGAACTACAATGAGCAGTTCTTC.

The genes are TRBV7-9 and TRBJ2-3; D call uncertain. V lost 5 bases and J lost 0, with 9 bases in between. Germline lookup yields CDR1 SEHNR and CDR2 FQNEAQ (reference sequence). This CDR3 region has 14 residues. The DNA for the CDR3 is TGTGCCAGCAGCCATCCCCTTAGCACAGATACGCAGTATTTT. Residues: CASSHPLSTDTQYF.

J is TRBJ2-7 and V is TRBV19, with TRBD1 matching over 9 bases. Germline CDR1 and CDR2: LNHDA and SQIVND (reference sequence). Trimming at V came to 4 bases and at J to 2 bases, leaving 6 bases not matched to a gene. The CDR3 contains 15 residues. CDR3 region: CASSTTGGATYEQYF. The CDR3 DNA is TGTGCCAGTAGTACTACAGGGGGCGCGACCTACGAGCAGTACTTC.

The rearrangement joins TRBV15 to TRBJ1-2; D might be TRBD1 (6 bases). V dropped 3 bases and J dropped 8 bases, with 16 bases sitting between them. The CDR3 length is 14 residues. In germline, CDR1 is LNHNV, CDR2 YYDKDF (reference sequence). Here the CDR3 DNA reads TGTGCCACCAGCAGGAGCTCTGACAGGAAAGGCTACACCTTC. It codes for CATSRSSDRKGYTF.

This chain connects TRBV11-2 to TRBJ2-1, with 15 positions matching TRBD2. Germline CDR1 and CDR2: SGHAT and FQNNGV. The junction had 14 bases not matched to a gene; V was cut back by 4 bases and J by 4 bases. The CDR3 is 20 amino acids. The CDR3 region is CASSWGLAGGLLGEYNEQFF. The CDR3, as DNA: TGTGCCAGCAGCTGGGGACTAGCGGGGGGCCTATTAGGGGAATACAATGAGCAGTTCTTC.

The chain couples TRBV6-1 to TRBJ2-7; 15 bases align to TRBD2. Germline CDR1 is MNHNS and CDR2 is SASEGT. Losses at the gene ends were 6 bases for V and 1 base for J; bases not matched to a gene: 4. The CDR3 loop spans 16 amino acids. This CDR3 is CASSSGTSGGSYEQYF. In DNA, the CDR3 is TGTGCCAGCAGCTCCGGGACTAGCGGGGGGTCCTACGAGCAGTACTTC.

V is TRBV3-1 and J is TRBJ1-2, with D tentatively TRBD1 (6 bases). Germline V gene sequence: CDR1 LGHDT, CDR2 YNNKEL (reference sequence). Trimming cost V 4 bases and J 3 bases, with 15 bases left between them. The CDR3 sequence is 15 residues long. CDR3 in amino acids: CASSPSWGRDYGYTF. CDR3 DNA: TGTGCCAGCAGCCCCAGTTGGGGGCGTGACTATGGCTACACCTTC.

The rearrangement joins TRBV24-1 to TRBJ2-2, with unresolved D. V was pared by 3 bases and J by 6 bases, with 7 bases between. The CDR3 extends over 13 amino acids. Looked up from germline, CDR1 is KGHDR and CDR2 is SFDVKD. The CDR3 region has the DNA TGTGCCACCAGTGATCACGACTCCGGGGAGCTGTTTTTT. Its translation is CATSDHDSGELFF.

The DNA of the CDR3 is TGCAGCGTTGAGAGGGGGAGAGGGAGGGCCCTGGAGACCCAGTACTTC. Translated: CSVERGRGRALETQYF. V and J are TRBV29-1 and TRBJ2-5; a weak D match, TRBD2 (7 bases). V was clipped by 3 bases and J by 5 bases, with 22 bases between them. This CDR3 contains 16 residues. Germline CDR1 SQVTM, CDR2 ANQGSEA. Full variable domain (outside the CDR3, taken from reference TRBV29-1 and TRBJ2-5): SAVISQKPSRDICQRGTSLTIQCQVDSQVTMMFWYRQQPGQSLTLIATANQGSEATYESGFVIDKFPISRPNLTFSTLTVSNMSPEDSSIYLCSVERGRGRALETQYFGPGTRLLVL.